The 30 T cell receptor beta chains listed next were all sequenced from one sample in a study of blood T cell repertoires in COVID-19. Assay: immunoSEQ multiplex PCR; the TCRdb copy retains only in-frame clones and omits some. The table shows 250,000 or so clones, with about 83% occurring only once. The sample was PBMCs or T cells enriched from blood (not recorded which). Source of these receptors: a middle-aged woman who had been exposed to COVID-19.

The chain joins TRBV3-1 (or the pseudogene TRBV3-2) to TRBJ2-7; D call uncertain. CDR1 is LGHDT and CDR2 is YNNKEL in the germline V gene (reference sequence). Trimming removed 2 bases from V and 4 bases from J, with 6 bases in between. CDR3 length: 12 amino acids. CDR3 nucleotides: TGTGCCAGCAGCCAACGAGCGTACGAGCAGTACTTC. Amino acid sequence: CASSQRAYEQYF.

This clone has just a few counts. This chain connects TRBV5-1 to TRBJ1-1, with a possible D match to TRBD1 (5 bases). Trimming shortened V by 4 bases and J by 7 bases, and 14 bases separated the two germline ends. This CDR3 has 13 amino acids. Germline assignment: CDR1 SGHRS and CDR2 YFSETQ. The chain's CDR3 is CASSPGTVDEAFF. As DNA, the CDR3 is TGCGCCAGCAGCCCCGGGACTGTTGATGAAGCTTTCTTT.

This rearrangement joins TRBV2 to TRBJ1-1, with D unresolved. V lost 6 bases, J lost 5 bases, and 16 bases lay in between. Germline values: CDR1 SNHLY, CDR2 FYNNEI. This CDR3 has 14 residues. The DNA for the CDR3 is TGTGCCAGCAGACTCCCTCGGGAGGTTACTGAAGCTTTCTTT. Protein product: CASRLPREVTEAFF. The entire variable domain, with the rest obtained from reference TRBV2 and TRBJ1-1, is as follows: EPEVTQTPSHQVTQMGQEVILRCVPISNHLYFYWYRQILGQKVEFLVSFYNNEISEKSEIFDDQFSVERPDGSNFTLKIRSTKLEDSAMYFCASRLPREVTEAFFGQGTRLTVV.

The chain couples TRBV6-5 to TRBJ2-1; 9 positions match TRBD2. The CDR3 runs to 15 residues. Germline assignment: CDR1 MNHEY and CDR2 SVGAGI. With V trimmed by 5 bases and J by 4 bases, 6 bases remained unmatched. CDR3 in DNA: TGTGCCAGCAGTCCAACTAGCGGGTGGTACAATGAGCAGTTCTTC. The encoded protein is CASSPTSGWYNEQFF.

The rearrangement links TRBV5-5 to TRBJ2-7; 8 nucleotides align to TRBD1. The trim removed 0 bases at V and 5 bases at J, leaving 7 bases unmatched. This CDR3 comprises 15 residues. Per the germline V gene, CDR1 is SGHKS and CDR2 is YYEKEE (reference sequence). The CDR3 loop reads CASSLVTGGFNEQYF. The CDR3 nucleotides read TGTGCCAGCAGCTTGGTTACAGGGGGTTTCAACGAGCAGTACTTC.

The rearrangement links TRBV7-9 to TRBJ1-2, with TRBD1 matching 7 bases. Germline V gives CDR1 SEHNR, CDR2 FQNEAQ (reference sequence). J was trimmed by 7 bases and V by 4 bases; bases with no gene match: 3. The CDR3 consists of 12 residues. The CDR3 DNA reads as TGTGCCAGCAGCTCGACAGGGCCTGGCTACACCTTC. Its translation: CASSSTGPGYTF.

The CDR3 loop reads CASTGTGELFF. The CDR3 DNA reads as TGTGCCAGCACGGGGACCGGGGAGCTGTTTTTT. The chain carries TRBV27 and TRBJ2-2; weak D call: TRBD2 (5 bases). V lost 7 bases, J lost 5 bases, and 5 bases lay in between. Germline-derived CDR1 and CDR2 are MNHEY and SMNVEV (reference sequence). The CDR3 is 11 amino acids.

The chain links TRBV11-3 to TRBJ1-2; 9 nucleotides agree with TRBD1. The CDR3 is 13 residues long. The germline V gene has CDR1 SGHNT and CDR2 YENEEA. The V segment lost 4 bases and the J segment 4 bases; nucleotides outside the gene matches: 1. The chain's CDR3 is CASSSTGGYGYTF. The CDR3 DNA is TGTGCCAGCAGCTCGACAGGGGGCTATGGCTACACCTTC.

The chain combines TRBV5-1 with TRBJ2-5; D not resolved. This CDR3 comprises 14 residues. Germline assignment: CDR1 SGHRS and CDR2 YFSETQ. V lost 0 bases to trimming and J lost 7 bases, with 13 bases between them. CDR3 in amino acids: CASSLDGGRGTQYF. CDR3 coding DNA: TGCGCCAGCAGCTTGGATGGTGGAAGAGGGACCCAGTACTTC.

The CDR3 nucleotides are TGTGCCAGCAGACGGGGGACGGTTGAAAAACTGTTTTTT. Translation: CASRRGTVEKLFF. V gene TRBV7-9 combines with J gene TRBJ1-4; D is perhaps TRBD1 (5 bases). The V and J ends lost 6 bases and 7 bases respectively, with 12 bases between them. The CDR3 length is 13 residues. Germline CDR1 reads SEHNR; CDR2 reads FQNEAQ (reference sequence).

This chain uses TRBV2 with TRBJ1-5; TRBD1 might be the D (5 bases). The CDR3 is 13 amino acids. Germline V gene data show CDR1 as SNHLY and CDR2 as FYNNEI. V shed 6 bases and J shed 1 base, with 7 bases lying between them. CDR3 nucleotides: TGTGCCAGCAGGGGGGGAAGCAATCAGCCCCAGCATTTT. Protein product: CASRGGSNQPQHF.

This clone was seen at least ten times. The J gene is TRBJ1-2, the V gene TRBV5-5, with a weak D call TRBD1 (5 bases). The germline gives CDR1 SGHKS, CDR2 YYEKEE (reference sequence). V was shortened by 4 bases and J by 0 bases, with 16 bases between the two germline ends. This CDR3 contains 16 residues. The CDR3 nucleotides are TGTGCCAGCAGCCTGCGCTGGGACTTAGCTAACTATGGCTACACCTTC. Translated, it gives CASSLRWDLANYGYTF.

This clone was counted only a few times. The rearrangement links TRBV12-3 or TRBV12-4 to TRBJ1-2, with D tentatively TRBD1 (6 bases). This CDR3 region has 13 residues. V was pared by 3 bases and J by 4 bases, with 9 bases between. The CDR3 sequence is CASSFRTAYGYTF. The CDR3 coding sequence is TGTGCCAGCAGTTTTCGGACAGCCTATGGCTACACCTTC.

The chain combines TRBV19 with TRBJ2-5; the D gene is possibly TRBD1 (6 bases). This CDR3 is built from 14 residues. Trimming removed 3 bases from V and 5 bases from J, with 13 bases in between. Germline V gives CDR1 LNHDA, CDR2 SQIVND (reference sequence). In DNA, the CDR3 is TGTGCCAGTAGTATCCCCAGGGGCGGCGAGACCCAGTACTTC. It is translated as CASSIPRGGETQYF.

The chain carries TRBV10-3 and TRBJ2-2; 8 positions match TRBD1. CDR1 and CDR2 (germline): ENHRY, SYGVKD. J gave up 3 bases and V 6 bases, and 9 bases lay outside the gene matches. This CDR3 has 16 amino acids. This CDR3 is CAISGAGGLDTGELFF. CDR3 coding DNA: TGTGCCATCAGCGGTGCAGGGGGCTTGGACACCGGGGAGCTGTTTTTT.

The chain couples TRBV12-3 or TRBV12-4 to TRBJ2-7; no clear D. This CDR3 has 13 residues. V lost 3 bases and J 2 bases, leaving 8 bases between the germline ends. The CDR3 DNA reads TGTGCCAGCAGTTTGGGCAGAACCTACGAGCAGTACTTC. Amino acid sequence: CASSLGRTYEQYF.

This chain uses TRBV4-2 with TRBJ1-4; maybe TRBD1 (6 bases). Germline V gene sequence: CDR1 LGHNA, CDR2 YNFKEQ. V lost 4 bases, J lost 8 bases, and 20 bases lay in between. The CDR3 covers 16 residues. CDR3 protein: CASSPEGGENKEKLFF. Here the CDR3 DNA reads TGTGCCAGCAGCCCTGAGGGGGGGGAAAATAAGGAAAAACTGTTTTTT.

The rearrangement joins TRBV5-4 to TRBJ1-6; no clear D gene. The germline V gene encodes CDR1 SGHNT and CDR2 YYREEE (reference sequence). V lost 4 bases and J lost 7, with 9 bases in between. The CDR3 sequence is 13 residues long. This CDR3 is CASSAAGNSPLHF. CDR3 DNA sequence: TGTGCCAGCAGCGCGGCGGGGAATTCACCCCTCCACTTT.

CDR3 loop: CASSPSGRNQPQHF. CDR3 bases: TGTGCCAGCAGTCCCAGCGGGCGGAATCAGCCCCAGCATTTT. V gene TRBV27 combines with J gene TRBJ1-5; D ambiguous. The germline V and J ends were trimmed by 5 bases and 4 bases, with 12 bases remaining between them. This CDR3 region has 14 residues. The germline V gene has CDR1 MNHEY and CDR2 SMNVEV (reference sequence).

V and J are TRBV2 and TRBJ1-2, with 8 bases lining up with TRBD1. The CDR3 is made up of 14 amino acids. Trimming removed 6 bases from V and 0 bases from J; junction bases left unmatched: 3. CDR1 and CDR2 (germline): SNHLY, FYNNEI. DNA of the CDR3: TGTGCCAGCAGAGAACAGGGGGCTAACTATGGCTACACCTTC. Protein sequence: CASREQGANYGYTF. Full variable domain (missing parts from reference TRBV2 and TRBJ1-2): EPEVTQTPSHQVTQMGQEVILRCVPISNHLYFYWYRQILGQKVEFLVSFYNNEISEKSEIFDDQFSVERPDGSNFTLKIRSTKLEDSAMYFCASREQGANYGYTFGSGTRLTVV.

The chain has TRBV6-5 and TRBJ1-1; D not certain. In germline, CDR1 is MNHEY, CDR2 SVGAGI. The ends were cut back, 6 bases at V and 1 base at J, with 15 bases in the middle. The CDR3 loop spans 15 amino acids. CDR3 amino acids: CASRDADGKNTEAFF. Written as DNA, the CDR3 is TGTGCCAGCAGGGACGCGGACGGGAAGAACACTGAAGCTTTCTTT.

The chain joins TRBV28 to TRBJ1-2; 9 nucleotides align to TRBD1. The length of the CDR3 is 15 residues. CDR1 is MDHEN, CDR2 SYDVKM, per germline. With V trimmed by 5 bases and J by 3 bases, 7 bases remained unmatched. This chain's CDR3 is CASSPGQGVDYGYTF. For the CDR3, the DNA is TGTGCCAGCAGTCCGGGACAGGGTGTGGACTATGGCTACACCTTC.

This chain connects TRBV7-9 to TRBJ1-2; tentative D call: TRBD1 (5 bases). This CDR3 is built from 15 residues. V lost 3 bases and J lost 5, with 16 bases in between. Germline V gene sequence: CDR1 SEHNR, CDR2 FQNEAQ (reference sequence). For the CDR3, the DNA is TGTGCCAGCAGCTTGGGACGGGGGTCCTCTTATGGCTACACCTTC. Encoded protein: CASSLGRGSSYGYTF.

This rearrangement joins TRBV7-9 to TRBJ1-2; 12 bases map to TRBD1. Germline-derived CDR1 and CDR2 are SEHNR and FQNEAQ (reference sequence). The CDR3 is made up of 15 amino acids. With V trimmed by 0 bases and J by 7 bases, 3 bases remained unmatched. CDR3 in DNA: TGTGCCAGCAGCTTAGCGGGACAGGGGGCTTTTGGCTACACCTTC. The encoded protein is CASSLAGQGAFGYTF.

CDR3: CASSASWGLNEKLFF. The DNA of the CDR3 is TGCGCCAGCAGTGCTTCCTGGGGCCTTAATGAAAAACTGTTTTTT. The chain joins TRBV10-1 to TRBJ1-4, with D maybe TRBD1 (5 bases). Germline assignment: CDR1 WNHNN and CDR2 SYGVQD (reference sequence). V was pared by 4 bases and J by 4 bases, with 13 bases between. The CDR3 has 15 residues.

This clone was detected a few times. The chain is built from TRBV6-5 and TRBJ1-3; 7 bases agree with TRBD1. The CDR3 has 15 residues. Trimming cost V 3 bases and J 3 bases; bases outside gene matches: 5. Germline CDR1 reads MNHEY; CDR2 reads SVGAGI. The CDR3 here is CASSYYRGLGNTIYF. CDR3 bases: TGTGCCAGCAGTTATTATAGGGGGCTTGGAAACACCATATATTTT.

This clone was counted only a few times. This rearrangement joins TRBV14 to TRBJ2-5, with D perhaps TRBD2 (5 bases). CDR1 and CDR2 from the germline V gene are SGHDN and FVKESK. V lost 0 bases to trimming and J lost 5 bases, with 13 bases between them. The CDR3 extends over 15 amino acids. CDR3 sequence reads: CASSQEGTSRETQYF. CDR3 coding DNA: TGTGCCAGCAGCCAAGAAGGAACTAGTCGGGAGACCCAGTACTTC. Drawing the rest from reference TRBV14 and TRBJ2-5, the complete variable domain is EAGVTQFPSHSVIEKGQTVTLRCDPISGHDNLYWYRRVMGKEIKFLLHFVKESKQDESGMPNNRFLAERTGGTYSTLKVQPAELEDSGVYFCASSQEGTSRETQYFGPGTRLLVL.

V usage is TRBV5-1 and J usage is TRBJ1-4, with D perhaps TRBD1 (6 bases). CDR1 and CDR2 from the germline V gene are SGHRS and YFSETQ. Trimming shortened V by 0 bases and J by 8 bases, and 17 bases separated the two germline ends. This CDR3 has 16 residues. The CDR3 DNA reads as TGCGCCAGCAGCTTGGCCGGGGCGGGGGCTGGGGAAAAACTGTTTTTT. Translation gives CASSLAGAGAGEKLFF.

A few counts support this clone. The rearrangement links TRBV6-2 or TRBV6-3 to TRBJ1-5, with unresolved D. V was clipped by 0 bases and J by 0 bases, with 18 bases between them. The CDR3 length is 19 residues. Germline values: CDR1 MNHEY, CDR2 SVGEGT. CDR3 residues: CASSYSILAGHNSNQPQHF. The DNA for the CDR3 is TGTGCCAGCAGTTACTCGATACTCGCGGGCCATAATAGCAATCAGCCCCAGCATTTT.

J is TRBJ2-3 and V is TRBV6-2 or TRBV6-3; D may be TRBD2 (7 bases). The CDR3 totals 15 residues. Trimming shortened V by 4 bases and J by 0 bases, and 11 bases separated the two germline ends. Per germline, CDR1 MNHEY and CDR2 SVGEGT. CDR3 sequence: CASSSGGPSTDTQYF. CDR3 nucleotide sequence: TGTGCCAGCAGTTCGGGGGGCCCAAGCACAGATACGCAGTATTTT.